This TCR beta chain was recorded in a study of response to subunit inactivated influenza vaccine (dated by TCRdb to the late 2010s). The study in broad terms: The study used deep quantitative T cell receptor repertoire profiling to track responses to a trivalent subunit inactivated influenza vaccine. Beyond this particular receptor, the publication reports: The authors suggested that each seasonal influenza vaccination may recruit only a limited number of new T cells.

The library was built by means of RT-PCR. The run used an Illumina HiSeq 2500. TCRdb ran its own pipeline on the public reads, namely fastp trimming at Q25 and MiXCR clone calling, and kept in-frame beta chains. CDR3 protein duplicates are merged, each entry listing the most common genes and DNA. In all, the sample holds under 950,000 distinct CDR3 sequences, and less than 25% of those were seen once. The ten largest clonotypes hold about a tenth of the sample. Trimming at the junction amounts to 6 bases on V and 0 bases on J, and the germline ends lie 13 bases apart. The CDR3 runs 15 residues from the cysteine to the phenylalanine. Only the CDR3 DNA is retained, 45 bases long and in frame from the first base. Looking up the germline V gene yields CDR1 SGHAT and CDR2 FQNNGV. With respect to this clonotype: The target of this receptor is not known. There are no base qualities to consult, and no much larger clone falls within one base.

This TCR came from a man aged 50-60 years who received an inactivated influenza vaccine. Donor details come from another sample of the same person, matched by shared clones. The source was PBMCs from blood, collected roughly 5 days after vaccination. The chain couples TRBV11-2 to TRBJ2-3; no D segment can be confidently identified. The nucleotide sequence reads TGTGCCAGCAGGCCCGCTGTGACTAGCACAGATACGCAGTATTTT. Translation gives CASRPAVTSTDTQYF. Beyond the CDR3, the reference TRBV11-2 and TRBJ2-3 genes provide the residues; the full variable domain reads: EAGVAQSPRYKIIEKRQSVAFWCNPISGHATLYWYQQILGQGPKLLIQFQNNGVVDDSQLPKDRFSAERLKGVDSTLKIQPAKLEDSAVYLCASRPAVTSTDTQYFGPGTRLTVL.